This paragraph reports one T cell receptor (beta chain). This sample was included in a study of blood T cell repertoires in COVID-19. Overall study context: COVID-19 samples from acute and convalescent phases originated in the United States, Italy and Spain. PBMCs, B-cell-depleted T cells, or T cells were the source of the cDNA or gDNA that made up the material.

In the original workflow: By means of reference gene primer amplification, nucleated cell counts were estimated. Clones were sequenced by immunoSEQ multiplex PCR, and TCRdb holds only the in-frame ones, with some missing. For V, J and clone size, that table is used; D and trimming come from the DNA. The table records 100,000 or so clones, roughly 78% of them present only once. Germline V gene data show CDR1 as SGHDT and CDR2 as YYEEEE. The V gene end was trimmed by 4 bases and the J gene end by 5 bases; junction bases not matched to a gene: 7. This CDR3 contains 15 residues. The receptor's source is an elderly woman with acute or convalescent COVID-19. The V call is TRBV5-6, the J call TRBJ1-1; 11 nucleotides match TRBD1. The sequenced sample was peripheral blood. This CDR3 is CASSQIGTGGTEAFF. CDR3 nucleotide sequence: TGTGCCAGCAGCCAAATCGGGACAGGGGGTACTGAAGCTTTCTTT.